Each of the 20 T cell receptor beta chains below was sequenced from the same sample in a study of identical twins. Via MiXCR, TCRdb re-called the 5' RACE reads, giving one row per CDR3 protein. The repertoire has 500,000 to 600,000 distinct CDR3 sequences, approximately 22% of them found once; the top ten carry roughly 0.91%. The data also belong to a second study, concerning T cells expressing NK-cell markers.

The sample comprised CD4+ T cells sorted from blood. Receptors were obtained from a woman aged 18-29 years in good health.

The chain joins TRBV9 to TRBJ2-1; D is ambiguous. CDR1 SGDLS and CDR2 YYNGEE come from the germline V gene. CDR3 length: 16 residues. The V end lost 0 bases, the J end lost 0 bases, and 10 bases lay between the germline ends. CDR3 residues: CASSVDPRRSYNEQFF. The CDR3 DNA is TGTGCCAGCAGCGTAGACCCACGACGCTCCTACAATGAGCAGTTCTTC.

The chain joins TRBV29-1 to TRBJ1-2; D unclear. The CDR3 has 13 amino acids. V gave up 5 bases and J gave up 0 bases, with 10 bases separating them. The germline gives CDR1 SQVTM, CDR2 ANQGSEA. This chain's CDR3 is CSVLQTANYGYTF. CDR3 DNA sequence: TGCAGCGTTCTCCAGACCGCTAACTATGGCTACACCTTC.

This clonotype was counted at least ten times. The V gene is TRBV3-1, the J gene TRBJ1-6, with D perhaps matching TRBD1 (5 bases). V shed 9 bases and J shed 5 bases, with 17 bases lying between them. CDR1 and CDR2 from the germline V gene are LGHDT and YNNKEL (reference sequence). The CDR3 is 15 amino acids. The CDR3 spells CASRKGVIHNSPLHF. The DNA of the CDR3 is TGTGCCAGTAGAAAAGGGGTTATCCATAATTCACCCCTCCACTTT. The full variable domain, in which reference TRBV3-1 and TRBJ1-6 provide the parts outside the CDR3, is DTAVSQTPKYLVTQMGNDKSIKCEQNLGHDTMYWYKQDSKKFLKIMFSYNNKELIINETVPNRFSPKSPDKAHLNLHINSLELGDSAVYFCASRKGVIHNSPLHFGNGTRLTVT.

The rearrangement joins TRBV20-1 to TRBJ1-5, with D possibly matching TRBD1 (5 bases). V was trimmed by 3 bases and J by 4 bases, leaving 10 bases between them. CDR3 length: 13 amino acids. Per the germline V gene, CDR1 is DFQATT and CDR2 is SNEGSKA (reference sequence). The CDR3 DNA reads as TGCAGTGCTAGTCAGGGAGGAAATCAGCCCCAGCATTTT. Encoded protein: CSASQGGNQPQHF.

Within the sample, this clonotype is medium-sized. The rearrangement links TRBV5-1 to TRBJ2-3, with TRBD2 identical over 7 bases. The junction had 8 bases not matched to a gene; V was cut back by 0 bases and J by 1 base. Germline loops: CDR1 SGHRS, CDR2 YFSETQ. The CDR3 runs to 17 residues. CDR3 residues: CASSLVVTGGGTDTQYF. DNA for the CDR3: TGCGCCAGCAGCTTGGTGGTTACGGGAGGCGGCACAGATACGCAGTATTTT. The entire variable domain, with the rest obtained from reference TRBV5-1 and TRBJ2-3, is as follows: KAGVTQTPRYLIKTRGQQVTLSCSPISGHRSVSWYQQTPGQGLQFLFEYFSETQRNKGNFPGRFSGRQFSNSRSEMNVSTLELGDSALYLCASSLVVTGGGTDTQYFGPGTRLTVL.

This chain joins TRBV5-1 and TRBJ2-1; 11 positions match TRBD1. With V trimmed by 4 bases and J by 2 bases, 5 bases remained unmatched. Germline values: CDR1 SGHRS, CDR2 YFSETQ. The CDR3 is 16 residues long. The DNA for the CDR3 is TGCGCCAGCAGCCCACAGGGACAGGGGGCCTACAATGAGCAGTTCTTC. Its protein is CASSPQGQGAYNEQFF.

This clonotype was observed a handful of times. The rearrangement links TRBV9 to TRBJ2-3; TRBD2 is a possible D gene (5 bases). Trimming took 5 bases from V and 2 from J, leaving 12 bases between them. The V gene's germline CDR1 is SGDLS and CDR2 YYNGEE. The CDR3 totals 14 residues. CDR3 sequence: CASRTGELTDTQYF. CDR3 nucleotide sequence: TGTGCCAGCAGGACCGGGGAGCTCACAGATACGCAGTATTTT. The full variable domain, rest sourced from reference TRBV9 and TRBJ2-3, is DSGVTQTPKHLITATGQRVTLRCSPRSGDLSVYWYQQSLDQGLQFLIQYYNGEERAKGNILERFSAQQFPDLHSELNLSSLELGDSALYFCASRTGELTDTQYFGPGTRLTVL.

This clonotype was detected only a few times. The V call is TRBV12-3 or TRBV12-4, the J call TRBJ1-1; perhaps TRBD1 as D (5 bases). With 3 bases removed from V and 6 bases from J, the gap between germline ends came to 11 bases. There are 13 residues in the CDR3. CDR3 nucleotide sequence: TGTGCCAGCAGTTTGTGGGGGTACGCTGAAGCTTTCTTT. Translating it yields CASSLWGYAEAFF.

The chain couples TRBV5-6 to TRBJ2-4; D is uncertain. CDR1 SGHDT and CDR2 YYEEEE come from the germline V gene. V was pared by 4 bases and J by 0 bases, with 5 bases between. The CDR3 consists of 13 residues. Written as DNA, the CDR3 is TGTGCCAGCAGCCCGACAGCCAAAAACATTCAGTACTTC. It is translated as CASSPTAKNIQYF.

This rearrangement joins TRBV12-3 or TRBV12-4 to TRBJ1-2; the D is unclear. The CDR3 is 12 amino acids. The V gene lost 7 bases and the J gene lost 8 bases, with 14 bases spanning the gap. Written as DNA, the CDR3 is TGTGCCAGCAATCGGGATACGGGAGGCTACACCTTC. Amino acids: CASNRDTGGYTF.

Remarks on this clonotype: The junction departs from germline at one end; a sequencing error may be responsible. This CDR3 reads CASSPSSGRASYRLF. The CDR3 DNA follows: TGCGCCAGCAGCCCATCTAGCGGGAGGGCCTCATATCGGCTCTTC. The rearrangement uses TRBV5-1 and TRBJ2-1; 12 bases match TRBD2. This CDR3 is built from 15 residues. Looked up from germline, CDR1 is SGHRS and CDR2 is YFSETQ. Filled out from reference TRBV5-1 and TRBJ2-1, the complete variable domain reads KAGVTQTPRYLIKTRGQQVTLSCSPISGHRSVSWYQQTPGQGLQFLFEYFSETQRNKGNFPGRFSGRQFSNSRSEMNVSTLELGDSALYLCASSPSSGRASYRLFGPGTRLTVL.

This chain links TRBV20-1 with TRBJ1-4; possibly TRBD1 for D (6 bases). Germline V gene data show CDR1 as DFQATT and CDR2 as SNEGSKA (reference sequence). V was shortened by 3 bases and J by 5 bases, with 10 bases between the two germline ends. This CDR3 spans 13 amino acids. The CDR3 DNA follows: TGCAGTGCTAGCGGACAGACAAATGAAAAACTGTTTTTT. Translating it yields CSASGQTNEKLFF.

CDR3 protein: CASRERAGGTDTQYF. The CDR3 DNA is TGTGCCAGCAGGGAACGCGCAGGGGGCACAGATACGCAGTATTTT. This chain joins TRBV6-1 and TRBJ2-3; tentative D call: TRBD1 (6 bases). V lost 6 bases and J 1 base, leaving 14 bases between the germline ends. The CDR3 contains 15 residues. CDR1 is MNHNS, CDR2 SASEGT, per germline.

CDR3 sequence (DNA): TGTGCCAGCAGTGAATTAGGGCGGGCGCAGGCCGAGGAGACCCAGTACTTC. Its translation is CASSELGRAQAEETQYF. The rearrangement uses TRBV6-4 and TRBJ2-5, with D possibly being TRBD2 (5 bases). V gave up 3 bases and J gave up 5 bases, with 22 bases separating them. CDR3 length equals 17 residues. Germline CDR1 is MRHNA and CDR2 is SNTAGT.

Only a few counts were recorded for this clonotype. CDR3 DNA sequence: TGTGCCAGCAGCTTGGGACAGGGAGGTTCTGTGGAGCAGTACTTC. Translation gives CASSLGQGGSVEQYF. The rearrangement uses TRBV5-6 and TRBJ2-7; TRBD1 is a possible D gene (7 bases). V dropped 0 bases and J dropped 7 bases, with 17 bases sitting between them. Per the germline V gene, CDR1 is SGHDT and CDR2 is YYEEEE. The CDR3 sequence is 15 residues long.

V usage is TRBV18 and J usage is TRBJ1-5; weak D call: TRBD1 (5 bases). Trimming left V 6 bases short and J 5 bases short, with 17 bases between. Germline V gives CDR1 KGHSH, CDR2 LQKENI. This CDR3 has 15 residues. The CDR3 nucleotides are TGTGCCAGCTCTCCGGGCTTCGGGGACTATCAGCCCCAGCATTTT. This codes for CASSPGFGDYQPQHF.

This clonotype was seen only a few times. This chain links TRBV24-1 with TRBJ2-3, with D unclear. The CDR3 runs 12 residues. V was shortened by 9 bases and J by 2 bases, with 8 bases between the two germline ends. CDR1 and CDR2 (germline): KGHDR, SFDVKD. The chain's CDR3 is CATAGTTDTQYF. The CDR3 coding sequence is TGTGCCACCGCCGGTACCACAGATACGCAGTATTTT.

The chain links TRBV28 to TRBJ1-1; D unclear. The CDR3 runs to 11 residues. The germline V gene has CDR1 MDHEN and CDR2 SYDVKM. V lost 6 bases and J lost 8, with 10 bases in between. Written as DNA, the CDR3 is TGTGCCAGCAGGTCCCTAGGCGAAGCTTTCTTT. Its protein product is CASRSLGEAFF.

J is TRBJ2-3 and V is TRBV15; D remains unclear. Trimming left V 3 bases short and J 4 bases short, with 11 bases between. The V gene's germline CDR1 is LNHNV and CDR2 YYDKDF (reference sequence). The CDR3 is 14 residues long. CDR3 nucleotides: TGTGCCACCAGCAGGGATCATCCTGCAGATACGCAGTATTTT. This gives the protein CATSRDHPADTQYF.

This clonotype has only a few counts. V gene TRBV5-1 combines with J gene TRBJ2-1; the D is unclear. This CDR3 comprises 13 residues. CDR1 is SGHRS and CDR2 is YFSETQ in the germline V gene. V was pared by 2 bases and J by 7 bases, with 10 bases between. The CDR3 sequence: CASSFGPENEQFF. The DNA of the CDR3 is TGCGCCAGCAGCTTTGGACCGGAGAATGAGCAGTTCTTC.